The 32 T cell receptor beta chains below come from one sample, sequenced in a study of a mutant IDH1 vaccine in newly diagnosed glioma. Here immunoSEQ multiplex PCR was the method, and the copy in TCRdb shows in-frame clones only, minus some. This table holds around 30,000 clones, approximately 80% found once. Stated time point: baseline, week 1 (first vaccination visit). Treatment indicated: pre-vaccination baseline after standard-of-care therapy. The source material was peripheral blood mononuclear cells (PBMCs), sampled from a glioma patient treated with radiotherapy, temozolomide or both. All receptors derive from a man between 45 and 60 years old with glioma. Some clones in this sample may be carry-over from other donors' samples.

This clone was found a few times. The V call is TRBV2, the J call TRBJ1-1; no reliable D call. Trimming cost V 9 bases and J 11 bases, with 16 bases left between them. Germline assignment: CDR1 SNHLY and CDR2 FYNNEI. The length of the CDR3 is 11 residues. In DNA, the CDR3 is TGTGCCAGACTCGACGGTATCAGGGCTTTCTTT. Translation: CARLDGIRAFF.

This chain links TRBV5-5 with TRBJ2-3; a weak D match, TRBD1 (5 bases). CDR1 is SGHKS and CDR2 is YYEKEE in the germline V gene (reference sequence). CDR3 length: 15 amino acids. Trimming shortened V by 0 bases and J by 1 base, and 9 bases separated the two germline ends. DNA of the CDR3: TGTGCCAGCAGCTTGGCAGGGATAGGCACAGATACGCAGTATTTT. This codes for CASSLAGIGTDTQYF.

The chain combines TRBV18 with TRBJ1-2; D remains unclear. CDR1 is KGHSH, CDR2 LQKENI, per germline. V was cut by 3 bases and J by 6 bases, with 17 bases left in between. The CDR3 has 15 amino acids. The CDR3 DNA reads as TGTGCCAGCTCACCTACCTCGCTAACAGCGGATGGCTACACCTTC. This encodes CASSPTSLTADGYTF.

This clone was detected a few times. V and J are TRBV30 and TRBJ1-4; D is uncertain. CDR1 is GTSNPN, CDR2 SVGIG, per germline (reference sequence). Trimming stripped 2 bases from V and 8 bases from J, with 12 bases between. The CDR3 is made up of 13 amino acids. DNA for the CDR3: TGTGCCTGGAGTTGGGGAACGATCGAAAAACTGTTTTTT. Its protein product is CAWSWGTIEKLFF.

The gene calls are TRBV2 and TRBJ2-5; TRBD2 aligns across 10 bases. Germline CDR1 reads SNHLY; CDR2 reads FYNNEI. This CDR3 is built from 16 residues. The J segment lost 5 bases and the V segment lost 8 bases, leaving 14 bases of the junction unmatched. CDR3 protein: CASLGWSGGERETQYF. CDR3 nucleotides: TGTGCCAGCCTTGGATGGAGCGGGGGGGAGAGGGAGACCCAGTACTTC.

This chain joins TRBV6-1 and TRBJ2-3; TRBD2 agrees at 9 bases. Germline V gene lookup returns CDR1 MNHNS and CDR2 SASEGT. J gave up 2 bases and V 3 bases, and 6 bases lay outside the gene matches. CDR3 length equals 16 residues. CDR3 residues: CASSDGAGGDTDTQYF. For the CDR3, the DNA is TGTGCCAGCAGTGACGGAGCGGGAGGAGACACAGATACGCAGTATTTT.

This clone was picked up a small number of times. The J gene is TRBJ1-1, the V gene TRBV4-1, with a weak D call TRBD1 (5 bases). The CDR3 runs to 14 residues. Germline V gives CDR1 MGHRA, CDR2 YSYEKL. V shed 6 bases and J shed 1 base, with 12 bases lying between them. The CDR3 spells CASSAGAANTEAFF. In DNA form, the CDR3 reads TGCGCCAGCAGTGCTGGGGCGGCGAACACTGAAGCTTTCTTT.

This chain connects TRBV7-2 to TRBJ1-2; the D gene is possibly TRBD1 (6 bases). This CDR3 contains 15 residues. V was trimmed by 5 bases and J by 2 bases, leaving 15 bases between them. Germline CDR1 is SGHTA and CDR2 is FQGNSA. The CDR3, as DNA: TGTGCCAGCAGCCCCCTGGTGGGGGCAAACTATGGCTACACCTTC. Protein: CASSPLVGANYGYTF.

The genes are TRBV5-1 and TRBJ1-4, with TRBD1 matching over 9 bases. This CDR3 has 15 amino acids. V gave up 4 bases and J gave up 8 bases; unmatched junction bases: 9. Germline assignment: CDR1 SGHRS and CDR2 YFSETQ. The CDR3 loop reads CASSAAGTGNEKLFF. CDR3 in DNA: TGCGCCAGCAGCGCAGCCGGGACAGGGAACGAAAAACTGTTTTTT.

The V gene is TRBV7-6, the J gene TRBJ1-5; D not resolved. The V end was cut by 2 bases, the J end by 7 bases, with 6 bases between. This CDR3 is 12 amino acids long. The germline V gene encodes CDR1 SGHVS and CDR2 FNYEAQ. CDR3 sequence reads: CASSLLGQPQHF. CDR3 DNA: TGTGCCAGCAGCTTACTCGGACAGCCCCAGCATTTT.

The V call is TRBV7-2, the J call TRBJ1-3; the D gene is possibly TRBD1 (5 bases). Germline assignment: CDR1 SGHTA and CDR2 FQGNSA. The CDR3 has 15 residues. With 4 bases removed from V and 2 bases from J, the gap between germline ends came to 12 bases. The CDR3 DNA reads TGTGCCAGCAGCTCCGGGGGGACTCCTGGAAACACCATATATTTT. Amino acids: CASSSGGTPGNTIYF.

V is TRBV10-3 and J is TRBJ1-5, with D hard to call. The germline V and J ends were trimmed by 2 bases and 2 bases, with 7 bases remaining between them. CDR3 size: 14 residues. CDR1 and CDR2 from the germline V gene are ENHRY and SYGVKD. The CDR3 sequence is CAISEGGGNQPQHF. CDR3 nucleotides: TGTGCCATCAGTGAGGGTGGAGGCAATCAGCCCCAGCATTTT.

CDR3 in amino acids: CASSRDHLDEQFF. CDR3 nucleotide sequence: TGTGCCAGCAGCCGGGACCACCTCGATGAGCAGTTCTTC. The J gene is TRBJ2-1, the V gene TRBV4-2; D possibly uses TRBD1 or TRBD2 (5 bases each). CDR3 length: 13 residues. Germline V gene lookup returns CDR1 LGHNA and CDR2 YNFKEQ. V was cut by 4 bases and J by 8 bases, with 12 bases left in between.

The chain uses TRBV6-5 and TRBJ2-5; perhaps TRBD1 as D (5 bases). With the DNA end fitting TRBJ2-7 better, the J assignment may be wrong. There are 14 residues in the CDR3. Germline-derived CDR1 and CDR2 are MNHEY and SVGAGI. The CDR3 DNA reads TGTGCCAGCAGTGAAACAGGAAATACCTACGAGCAGTACTTC. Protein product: CASSETGNTYEQYF.

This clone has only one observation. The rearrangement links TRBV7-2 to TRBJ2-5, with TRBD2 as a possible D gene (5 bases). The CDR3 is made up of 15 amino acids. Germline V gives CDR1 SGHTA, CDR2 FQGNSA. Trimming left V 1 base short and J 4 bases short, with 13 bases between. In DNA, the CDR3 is TGTGCCAGCAGCTTAGGGACGCCGAGGGTAGAGACCCAGTACTTC. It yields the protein CASSLGTPRVETQYF.

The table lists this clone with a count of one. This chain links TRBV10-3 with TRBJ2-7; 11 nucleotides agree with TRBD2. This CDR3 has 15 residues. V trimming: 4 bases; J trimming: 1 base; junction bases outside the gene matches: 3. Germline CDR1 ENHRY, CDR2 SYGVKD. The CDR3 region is CAISAIAGGSYEQYF. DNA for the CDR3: TGTGCCATCAGTGCAATAGCGGGAGGGTCCTACGAGCAGTACTTC.

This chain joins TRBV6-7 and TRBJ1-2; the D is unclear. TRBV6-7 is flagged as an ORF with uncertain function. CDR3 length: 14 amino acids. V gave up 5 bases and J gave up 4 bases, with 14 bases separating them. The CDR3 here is CASSRHPLGYGYTF. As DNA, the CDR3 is TGTGCCAGCAGTCGACACCCCCTAGGCTATGGCTACACCTTC.

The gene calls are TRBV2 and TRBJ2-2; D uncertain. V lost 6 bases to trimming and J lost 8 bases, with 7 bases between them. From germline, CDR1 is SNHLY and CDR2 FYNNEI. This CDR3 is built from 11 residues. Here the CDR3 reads CASSAAGELFF. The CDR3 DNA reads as TGTGCCAGCAGCGCCGCAGGGGAGCTGTTTTTT.

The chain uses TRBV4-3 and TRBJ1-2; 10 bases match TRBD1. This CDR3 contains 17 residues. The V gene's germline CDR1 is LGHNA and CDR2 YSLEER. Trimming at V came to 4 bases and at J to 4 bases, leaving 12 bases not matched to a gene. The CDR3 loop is CASSLFGGTGDPYGYTF. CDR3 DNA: TGCGCCAGCAGCCTATTCGGCGGGACAGGGGACCCCTATGGCTACACCTTC.

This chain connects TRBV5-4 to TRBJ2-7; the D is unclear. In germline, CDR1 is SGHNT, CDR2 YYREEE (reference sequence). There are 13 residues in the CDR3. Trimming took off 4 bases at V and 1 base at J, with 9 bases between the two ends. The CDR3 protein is CASSPNPSYEQYF. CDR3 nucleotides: TGTGCCAGCAGCCCCAACCCGTCCTACGAGCAGTACTTC.

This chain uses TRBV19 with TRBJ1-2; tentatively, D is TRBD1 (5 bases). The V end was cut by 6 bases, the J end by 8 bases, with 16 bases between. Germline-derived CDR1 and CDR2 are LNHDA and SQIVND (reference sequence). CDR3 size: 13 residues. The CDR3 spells CASSSRGLNGYTF. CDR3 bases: TGTGCCAGTAGCTCCCGGGGACTTAACGGCTACACCTTC. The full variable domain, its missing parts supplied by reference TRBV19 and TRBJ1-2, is DGGITQSPKYLFRKEGQNVTLSCEQNLNHDAMYWYRQDPGQGLRLIYYSQIVNDFQKGDIAEGYSVSREKKESFPLTVTSAQKNPTAFYLCASSSRGLNGYTFGSGTRLTVV.

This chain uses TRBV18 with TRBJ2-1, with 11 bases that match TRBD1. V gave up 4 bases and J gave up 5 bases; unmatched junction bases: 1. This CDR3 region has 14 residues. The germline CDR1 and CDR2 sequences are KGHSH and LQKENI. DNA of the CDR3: TGTGCCAGCTCACGGGGACAGGGGGACAATGAGCAGTTCTTC. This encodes CASSRGQGDNEQFF.

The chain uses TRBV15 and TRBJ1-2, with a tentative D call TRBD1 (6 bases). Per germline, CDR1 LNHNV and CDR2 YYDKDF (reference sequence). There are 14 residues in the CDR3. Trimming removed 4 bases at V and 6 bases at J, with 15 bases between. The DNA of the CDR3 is TGTGCCACCAGCATAAACAGGGCTAGTGATGGCTACACCTTC. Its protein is CATSINRASDGYTF.

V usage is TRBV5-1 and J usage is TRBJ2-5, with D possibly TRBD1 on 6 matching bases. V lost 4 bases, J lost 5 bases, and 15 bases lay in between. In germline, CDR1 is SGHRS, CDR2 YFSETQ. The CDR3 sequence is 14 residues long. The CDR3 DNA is TGCGCCAGCAGCCCACCAGGGGAACGGGAGACCCAGTACTTC. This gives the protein CASSPPGERETQYF.

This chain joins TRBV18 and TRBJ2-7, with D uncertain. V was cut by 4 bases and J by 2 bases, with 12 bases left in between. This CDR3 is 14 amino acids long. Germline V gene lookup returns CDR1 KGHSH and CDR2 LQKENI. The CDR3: CASSRTTEAYEQYF. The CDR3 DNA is TGTGCCAGCTCACGTACAACAGAAGCCTACGAGCAGTACTTC.

The CDR3 DNA reads TGTGCCAGCAGTGACAGGGGACGCGGGGAGCTGTTTTTT. This codes for CASSDRGRGELFF. This chain connects TRBV27 to TRBJ2-2; the match to TRBD1 covers 8 bases. In germline, CDR1 is MNHEY, CDR2 SMNVEV (reference sequence). This CDR3 has 13 amino acids. Trimming took 5 bases from V and 7 from J; bases not matched to a gene: 3.

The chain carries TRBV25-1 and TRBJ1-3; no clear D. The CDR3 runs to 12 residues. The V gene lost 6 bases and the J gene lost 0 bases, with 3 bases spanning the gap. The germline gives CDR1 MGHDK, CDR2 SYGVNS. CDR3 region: CASRSSGNTIYF. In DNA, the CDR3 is TGTGCCAGCAGATCCTCTGGAAACACCATATATTTT. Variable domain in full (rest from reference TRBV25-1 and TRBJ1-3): EADIYQTPRYLVIGTGKKITLECSQTMGHDKMYWYQQDPGMELHLIHYSYGVNSTEKGDLSSESTVSRIRTEHFPLTLESARPSHTSQYLCASRSSGNTIYFGEGSWLTVV.

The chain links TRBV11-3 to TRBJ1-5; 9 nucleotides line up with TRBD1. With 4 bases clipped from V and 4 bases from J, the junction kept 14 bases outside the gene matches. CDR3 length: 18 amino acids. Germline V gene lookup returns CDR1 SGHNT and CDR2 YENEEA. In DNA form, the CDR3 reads TGTGCCAGCAGCTGGGTGGGGGACAGGGAAAGGGGAAATCAGCCCCAGCATTTT. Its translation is CASSWVGDRERGNQPQHF.

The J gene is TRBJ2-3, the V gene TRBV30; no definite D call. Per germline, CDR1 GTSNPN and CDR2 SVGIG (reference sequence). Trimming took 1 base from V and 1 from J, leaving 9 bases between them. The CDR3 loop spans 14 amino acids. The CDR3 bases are TGTGCCTGGAGTGGTGTCACGCGCACAGATACGCAGTATTTT. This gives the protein CAWSGVTRTDTQYF.

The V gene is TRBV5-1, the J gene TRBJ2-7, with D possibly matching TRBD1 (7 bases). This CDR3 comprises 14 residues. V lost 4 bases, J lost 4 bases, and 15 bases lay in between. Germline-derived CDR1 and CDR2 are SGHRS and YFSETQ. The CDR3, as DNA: TGCGCCAGCAGCGGGGCGGGACAGACATACGAGCAGTACTTC. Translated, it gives CASSGAGQTYEQYF.

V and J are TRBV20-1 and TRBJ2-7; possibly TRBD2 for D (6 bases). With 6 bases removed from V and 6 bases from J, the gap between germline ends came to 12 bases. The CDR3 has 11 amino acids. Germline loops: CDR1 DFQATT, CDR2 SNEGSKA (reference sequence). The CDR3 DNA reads TGCAGTGCACCAAGGGGAGGCGAGCAGTACTTC. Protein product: CSAPRGGEQYF.

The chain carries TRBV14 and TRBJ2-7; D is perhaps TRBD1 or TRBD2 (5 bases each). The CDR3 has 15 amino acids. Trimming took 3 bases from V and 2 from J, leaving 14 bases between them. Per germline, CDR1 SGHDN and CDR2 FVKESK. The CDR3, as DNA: TGTGCCAGCAGCCAGTCCGGGACGCCAGCCTACGAGCAGTACTTC. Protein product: CASSQSGTPAYEQYF.